Shown below are 4 T cell receptor beta chains from a single sample sequenced in a study of blood T cell repertoires in COVID-19. TCRdb's copy holds only in-frame clones and misses some; the assay was immunoSEQ multiplex PCR. The table has over 35,000 clones, just under 80% seen once; the top ten hold around 35%. Sequenced input: peripheral blood. The receptors were gathered from a man aged 60 to 75 with acute or convalescent COVID-19.

The V gene is TRBV2, the J gene TRBJ2-7, with D perhaps matching TRBD1 (5 bases). The germline V and J ends were trimmed by 3 bases and 5 bases, with 17 bases remaining between them. Germline V CDR1 and CDR2: SNHLY, FYNNEI. The CDR3 totals 15 residues. Here the CDR3 reads CASSDPPSGWNEQYF. CDR3 coding DNA: TGTGCCAGCAGTGACCCGCCATCAGGGTGGAACGAGCAGTACTTC.

This rearrangement joins TRBV7-9 to TRBJ2-4, with 7 bases that match TRBD2. Germline CDR1 and CDR2: SEHNR and FQNEAQ (reference sequence). The CDR3 consists of 12 residues. The V gene end was trimmed by 5 bases and the J gene end by 8 bases; junction bases not matched to a gene: 3. The CDR3 sequence: CASSPGRDIQYF. Written as DNA, the CDR3 is TGTGCCAGCAGCCCGGGGAGGGACATTCAGTACTTC. The full variable domain, with the rest looked up from reference TRBV7-9 and TRBJ2-4, is DTGVSQNPRHKITKRGQNVTFRCDPISEHNRLYWYRQTLGQGPEFLTYFQNEAQLEKSRLLSDRFSAERPKGSFSTLEIQRTEQGDSAMYLCASSPGRDIQYFGAGTRLSVL.

This rearrangement joins TRBV20-1 to TRBJ2-7, with 9 bases matching TRBD2. After removal of 3 bases from V and 4 bases from J, the junction contained 7 bases not matched to a gene. The CDR3 sequence is 14 residues long. The germline gives CDR1 DFQATT, CDR2 SNEGSKA (reference sequence). The CDR3 loop reads CSASSASGIYEQYF. The CDR3 DNA follows: TGCAGTGCTAGTTCGGCTAGCGGGATTTACGAGCAGTACTTC.

J is TRBJ2-3 and V is TRBV7-2, with D possibly TRBD1 on 6 matching bases. The V end was cut by 2 bases, the J end by 3 bases, with 15 bases between. The CDR3 consists of 16 residues. Germline V CDR1 and CDR2: SGHTA, FQGNSA. CDR3 in amino acids: CASSLLFGTLTDTQYF. DNA of the CDR3: TGTGCCAGCAGCTTACTCTTCGGGACATTGACAGATACGCAGTATTTT.